This passage covers 24 T cell receptor beta chains from one sample sequenced in a study of shared clonotypes between healthy human individuals. Some clones are missing from TCRdb's copy, which holds only in-frame ones; the method was immunoSEQ multiplex PCR. This sample yields around 2,000,000 clones, of which about 95% are seen a single time; around 1% belongs to the top ten. CD45RO-negative, CCR7-selected cells formed the naive CD8 fraction, which excluded terminally differentiated effector memory CD45RA+ cells. Sequenced: naive CD8+ T cells sorted from blood. These receptors came from a man aged 18 to 35 in good health.

This clone was seen more than once but under ten times. The J gene is TRBJ1-3, the V gene TRBV21-1; no DNA check was done on the table's D call, TRBD1. TRBV21-1 represents a pseudogene. The CDR3 is 15 residues long. CDR3 region: CASIGQLNSGNTIYF. The CDR3 bases are TGTGCCAGTATAGGACAGCTAAACTCTGGAAACACCATATATTTT.

The gene calls are TRBV2 and TRBJ2-7, with D uncertain. The ends were cut back, 7 bases at V and 1 base at J, with 11 bases in the middle. Looked up from germline, CDR1 is SNHLY and CDR2 is FYNNEI. The CDR3 has 13 residues. CDR3 loop: CASKGRPSYEQYF. The CDR3, as DNA: TGTGCCAGCAAGGGCAGGCCGTCCTACGAGCAGTACTTC.

The sample holds one count of this clone. The rearrangement uses TRBV9 and TRBJ1-4; D possibly corresponds to TRBD1 (5 bases). CDR3 length equals 15 residues. V shed 7 bases and J shed 0 bases, with 13 bases lying between them. Germline V gene data show CDR1 as SGDLS and CDR2 as YYNGEE. CDR3 sequence reads: CASSFTGSTNEKLFF. In nucleotides, the CDR3 is TGTGCCAGCTCGTTTACAGGATCAACTAATGAAAAACTGTTTTTT.

The rearrangement links TRBV9 to TRBJ2-7; TRBD2 agrees at 9 bases. With 2 bases clipped from V and 3 bases from J, the junction kept 3 bases outside the gene matches. This CDR3 has 14 residues. Germline V gene sequence: CDR1 SGDLS, CDR2 YYNGEE. The CDR3 here is CASSVYSGSYEQYF. The CDR3 bases are TGTGCCAGCAGCGTCTATAGCGGGAGCTACGAGCAGTACTTC.

The chain is built from TRBV1 and TRBJ1-5; the D call TRBD1 from the table was never checked on the DNA. TRBV1 is given as a pseudogene. The CDR3 consists of 15 residues. The CDR3, as DNA: TGCACCAGCCGTGGGACAGGGGAATCCAATCAGCCCCAGCATTTT. Translated, it gives CTSRGTGESNQPQHF.

This chain connects TRBV11-1 to TRBJ2-7; TRBD1 or TRBD2 may be the D gene (5 bases each). The CDR3 sequence is 15 residues long. Germline V gene lookup returns CDR1 SGHAT and CDR2 FQDESV (reference sequence). V shed 5 bases and J shed 4 bases, with 18 bases lying between them. The CDR3 protein is CASSPEGRAGYEQYF. CDR3 bases: TGTGCCAGCAGCCCCGAGGGACGGGCGGGTTACGAGCAGTACTTC.

Only one count was recorded for this clone. This chain uses TRBV6-6 with TRBJ2-1; D is ambiguous. Germline lookup yields CDR1 MNHNY and CDR2 SVGAGI (reference sequence). The germline V and J ends were trimmed by 7 bases and 9 bases, with 16 bases remaining between them. The CDR3 is made up of 13 amino acids. CDR3 nucleotides: TGTGCCAGCACCTATCCTCCCCTGGGTGAGCAGTTCTTC. This codes for CASTYPPLGEQFF.

J is TRBJ2-5 and V is TRBV5-6; D may be TRBD2 (6 bases). V was cut by 5 bases and J by 5 bases, with 19 bases left in between. CDR3 length equals 15 residues. CDR1 is SGHDT, CDR2 YYEEEE, per germline. For the CDR3, the DNA is TGTGCCAGCAGTTCCCGGACGGGCGGGGCGGAGACCCAGTACTTC. This gives the protein CASSSRTGGAETQYF.

This chain uses TRBV5-6 with TRBJ1-2; unclear D gene. CDR1 SGHDT and CDR2 YYEEEE come from the germline V gene. V lost 6 bases to trimming and J lost 14 bases, with 23 bases between them. This CDR3 is built from 13 residues. The CDR3, as DNA: TGTGCCAGCAACCCGACGGCGAAAGTACCTGAGACCTTC. Its protein product is CASNPTAKVPETF.

Comment on this clone: Within the sample, other DNA sequences also encode this same CDR3. The CDR3 loop reads CASSIPGYEQYF. DNA of the CDR3: TGTGCCAGTAGTATCCCGGGCTACGAGCAGTACTTC. The chain recombines TRBV19 with TRBJ2-7; D is ambiguous. Germline CDR1 and CDR2: LNHDA and SQIVND (reference sequence). This CDR3 is built from 12 residues. V was clipped by 3 bases and J by 3 bases, with 6 bases between them.

V gene TRBV6-5 combines with J gene TRBJ1-1; D gene unclear. The CDR3 runs 13 residues. Trimming stripped 2 bases from V and 10 bases from J, with 14 bases between. Germline CDR1 and CDR2: MNHEY and SVGAGI. DNA of the CDR3: TGTGCCAGCAGTTACCCCCCTTCCGGAAGAGCTTTCTTT. It codes for CASSYPPSGRAFF.

This clone appeared a single time. V gene TRBV30 combines with J gene TRBJ2-5; 7 positions match TRBD1. The V gene's germline CDR1 is GTSNPN and CDR2 SVGIG (reference sequence). The CDR3 is 13 amino acids. Losses at the gene ends were 3 bases for V and 1 base for J; bases not matched to a gene: 2. Here the CDR3 reads CAWSWTGQETQYF. CDR3 bases: TGTGCCTGGAGCTGGACAGGCCAAGAGACCCAGTACTTC.

This chain joins TRBV6-5 and TRBJ2-1; D gene uncertain. The CDR3 is 13 amino acids. V dropped 6 bases and J dropped 4 bases, with 10 bases sitting between them. The germline V gene encodes CDR1 MNHEY and CDR2 SVGAGI. In DNA form, the CDR3 reads TGTGCCAGCAGGTTCGACACTTACAATGAGCAGTTCTTC. Protein sequence: CASRFDTYNEQFF.

The chain is built from TRBV6-6 and TRBJ1-2, with D possibly matching TRBD1 (5 bases). The germline V gene has CDR1 MNHNY and CDR2 SVGAGI (reference sequence). V dropped 10 bases and J dropped 7 bases, with 16 bases sitting between them. CDR3 length equals 12 residues. The DNA for the CDR3 is TGTGCCATAACGGGGCAGGCAAGTGGCTACACCTTC. This gives the protein CAITGQASGYTF.

This sequence joins TRBV18 and TRBJ2-2; D unclear. The germline V gene has CDR1 KGHSH and CDR2 LQKENI. V gave up 5 bases and J gave up 6 bases, with 13 bases separating them. There are 14 residues in the CDR3. In DNA, the CDR3 is TGTGCCAGCTCAGATGGTGAGGTGCCCGGGGAGCTGTTTTTT. This gives the protein CASSDGEVPGELFF.

This chain connects TRBV6-5 to TRBJ2-7, with D possibly matching TRBD2 (7 bases). This CDR3 spans 15 amino acids. V shed 7 bases and J shed 5 bases, with 21 bases lying between them. Per the germline V gene, CDR1 is MNHEY and CDR2 is SVGAGI. CDR3 residues: CASTISGGGNNEQYF. CDR3 sequence (DNA): TGTGCCAGCACTATATCGGGGGGCGGGAACAACGAGCAGTACTTC.

The J gene is TRBJ1-3, the V gene TRBV4-1; D gene uncertain. The germline CDR1 and CDR2 sequences are MGHRA and YSYEKL. This CDR3 contains 15 residues. V was pared by 2 bases and J by 0 bases, with 8 bases between. CDR3 amino acids: CASSQWASSGNTIYF. DNA of the CDR3: TGCGCCAGCAGCCAATGGGCCTCCTCTGGAAACACCATATATTTT.

The rearrangement joins TRBV14 to TRBJ2-1; D is uncertain. Germline CDR1 and CDR2: SGHDN and FVKESK. V lost 4 bases and J 8 bases, leaving 9 bases between the germline ends. This CDR3 has 12 residues. The CDR3 nucleotides read TGTGCCAGCAGCCTCCATGGGGATGAGCAGTTCTTC. Its protein is CASSLHGDEQFF.

This CDR3 is CASSLRSSIYEQYF. The CDR3 DNA reads as TGTGCCAGCAGCCTTAGGTCGTCTATCTACGAGCAGTACTTC. This chain links TRBV27 with TRBJ2-7; D remains unclear. Per germline, CDR1 MNHEY and CDR2 SMNVEV (reference sequence). The V and J ends lost 6 bases and 3 bases respectively, with 15 bases between them. This CDR3 comprises 14 residues.

CDR3 in DNA: TGCGCCAGCAGCTCCTCGCAGGGCGGGACTGAAGCTTTCTTT. Translation gives CASSSSQGGTEAFF. The chain employs TRBV5-1 and TRBJ1-1, with D possibly TRBD1 on 5 matching bases. Between the trimmed V and J ends, which lost 3 bases and 5 bases, there was a span of 14 bases. Germline V gene sequence: CDR1 SGHRS, CDR2 YFSETQ. The CDR3 has 14 residues.

The V call is TRBV7-9, the J call TRBJ2-7; maybe TRBD2 (5 bases). V was cut by 1 base and J by 6 bases, with 13 bases left in between. The CDR3 length is 14 residues. Germline lookup yields CDR1 SEHNR and CDR2 FQNEAQ (reference sequence). The CDR3, as DNA: TGTGCCAGCAGCTTAGTAGGTGCGGGCTCCGAGCAGTACTTC. Its translation: CASSLVGAGSEQYF.

Concerning this clone itself: In the same sample, other DNA sequences code for this CDR3. V gene TRBV15 combines with J gene TRBJ2-7; D not resolved. Germline V CDR1 and CDR2: LNHNV, YYDKDF (reference sequence). This CDR3 comprises 13 residues. Trimming removed 0 bases at V and 3 bases at J, with 6 bases between. The CDR3 loop is CATSRETSYEQYF. The DNA of the CDR3 is TGTGCCACCAGCAGAGAAACAAGCTACGAGCAGTACTTC. Variable domain in full (rest from reference TRBV15 and TRBJ2-7): DAMVIQNPRYQVTQFGKPVTLSCSQTLNHNVMYWYQQKSSQAPKLLFHYYDKDFNNEADTPDNFQSRRPNTSFCFLDIRSPGLGDTAMYLCATSRETSYEQYFGPGTRLTVT.

This clone was detected once. The chain couples TRBV4-3 to TRBJ2-1; D may be TRBD1 or TRBD2 (6 bases each). This CDR3 is built from 16 residues. The V and J ends lost 0 bases and 0 bases respectively, with 9 bases between them. Germline V gene sequence: CDR1 LGHNA, CDR2 YSLEER. The DNA for the CDR3 is TGCGCCAGCAGCCAAGAGGAGGGGGACTCCTACAATGAGCAGTTCTTC. It encodes CASSQEEGDSYNEQFF.

This sequence joins TRBV27 and TRBJ2-3; 13 bases are a match to TRBD2. This CDR3 is 14 amino acids long. Looked up from germline, CDR1 is MNHEY and CDR2 is SMNVEV (reference sequence). Losses at the gene ends were 7 bases for V and 6 bases for J; bases not matched to a gene: 4. CDR3 residues: CASKGLAGVDTQYF. The CDR3, as DNA: TGTGCCAGCAAAGGACTAGCGGGGGTCGATACGCAGTATTTT.